This T cell receptor beta chain was observed in a study of blood T cell repertoires in COVID-19. The CDR3 runs to 11 residues. Germline CDR1 and CDR2: SQVTM and ANQGSEA. The germline V and J ends were trimmed by 0 bases and 8 bases, with 7 bases remaining between them. The method was immunoSEQ multiplex PCR; TCRdb's version includes in-frame clones alone and lacks a portion of them. The sample lists about 210,000 clones; approximately 89% were seen once. The clonotype originates from a woman in her 40s with acute or convalescent COVID-19. The gene calls are TRBV29-1 and TRBJ1-2; D gene ambiguous. Material: peripheral blood. In DNA form, the CDR3 reads TGCAGCGTTGAAGATCCCACAGGCTACACCTTC. Translating gives CSVEDPTGYTF. Variable domain in full (rest from reference TRBV29-1 and TRBJ1-2): SAVISQKPSRDICQRGTSLTIQCQVDSQVTMMFWYRQQPGQSLTLIATANQGSEATYESGFVIDKFPISRPNLTFSTLTVSNMSPEDSSIYLCSVEDPTGYTFGSGTRLTVV.